The sequence of this T cell receptor beta chain was determined in a study of beta chain features in type 1 diabetes. Study outcomes and limitations: In the patient group, naive, central memory and Treg TCRB repertoires seemed more alike than in the healthy donor group. Among all four CD4+ subsets, Type 1 diabetes patients had TCRB CDR3s that were moderately but significantly shorter.

The study reverse transcribed the entire isolated RNA, so it sequenced expressed TCRB transcripts. Here immunoSEQ multiplex PCR was the method, and the copy in TCRdb shows in-frame clones only, minus some. Here the sample spans some 290,000 clones, roughly 24% being singletons. Comments on this clone: The antigen remains undetermined.

Germline V gene lookup returns CDR1 MGHDK and CDR2 SYGVNS. This CDR3 region has 15 residues. Between the trimmed V and J ends, which lost 5 bases and 0 bases, there was a span of 12 bases. Sequencing was performed on naive CD4+ T cells from blood. The TCR sequence derives from a woman in her 30s with type 1 diabetes. The genes are TRBV25-1 and TRBJ2-3; TRBD2 might be the D (6 bases). In DNA form, the CDR3 reads TGTGCCAGCAGTATTAGCGGCTCTAGCACAGATACGCAGTATTTT. The encoded protein is CASSISGSSTDTQYF.